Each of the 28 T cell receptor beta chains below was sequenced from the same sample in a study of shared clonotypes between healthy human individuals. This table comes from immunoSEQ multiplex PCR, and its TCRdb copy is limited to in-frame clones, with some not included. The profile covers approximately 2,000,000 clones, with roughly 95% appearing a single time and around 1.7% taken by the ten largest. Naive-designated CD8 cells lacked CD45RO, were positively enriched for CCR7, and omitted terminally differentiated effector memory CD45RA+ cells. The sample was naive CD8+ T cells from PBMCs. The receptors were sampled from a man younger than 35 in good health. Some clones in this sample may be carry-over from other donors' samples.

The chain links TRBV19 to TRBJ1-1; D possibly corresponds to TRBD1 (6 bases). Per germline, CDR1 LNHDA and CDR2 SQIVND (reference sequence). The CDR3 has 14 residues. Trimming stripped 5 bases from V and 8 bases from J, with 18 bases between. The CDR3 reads CASSPLGPGAEAFF. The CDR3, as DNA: TGTGCCAGTAGTCCGTTGGGACCGGGGGCCGAAGCTTTCTTT.

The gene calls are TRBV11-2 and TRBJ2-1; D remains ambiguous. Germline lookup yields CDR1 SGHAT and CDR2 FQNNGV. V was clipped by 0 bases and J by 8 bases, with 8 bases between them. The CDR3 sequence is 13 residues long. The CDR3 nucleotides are TGTGCCAGCAGCTTAGAAAGAGGTGATGAGCAGTTCTTC. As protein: CASSLERGDEQFF. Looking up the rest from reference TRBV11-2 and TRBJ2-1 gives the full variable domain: EAGVAQSPRYKIIEKRQSVAFWCNPISGHATLYWYQQILGQGPKLLIQFQNNGVVDDSQLPKDRFSAERLKGVDSTLKIQPAKLEDSAVYLCASSLERGDEQFFGPGTRLTVL.

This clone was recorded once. This CDR3 is CASSPTPGHPYGYTF. The CDR3 DNA follows: TGTGCCAGCAGTCCGACCCCGGGACACCCCTATGGCTACACCTTC. The V gene is TRBV27, the J gene TRBJ1-2; maybe TRBD1 (6 bases). The V and J ends lost 5 bases and 4 bases respectively, with 17 bases between them. CDR3 length equals 15 residues. Germline V gives CDR1 MNHEY, CDR2 SMNVEV (reference sequence).

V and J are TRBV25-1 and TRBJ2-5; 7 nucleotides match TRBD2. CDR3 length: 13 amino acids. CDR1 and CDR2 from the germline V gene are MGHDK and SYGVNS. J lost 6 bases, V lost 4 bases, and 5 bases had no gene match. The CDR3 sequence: CASSAGEGKTQYF. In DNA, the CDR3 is TGTGCCAGCAGTGCGGGGGAGGGGAAGACCCAGTACTTC.

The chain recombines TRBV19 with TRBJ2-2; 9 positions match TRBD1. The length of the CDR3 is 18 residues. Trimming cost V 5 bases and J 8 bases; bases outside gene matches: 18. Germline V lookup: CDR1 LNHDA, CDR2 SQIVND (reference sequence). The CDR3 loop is CASSARGTGFIISGELFF. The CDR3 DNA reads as TGTGCCAGTAGTGCACGAGGGACAGGGTTTATCATTAGTGGGGAGCTGTTTTTT.

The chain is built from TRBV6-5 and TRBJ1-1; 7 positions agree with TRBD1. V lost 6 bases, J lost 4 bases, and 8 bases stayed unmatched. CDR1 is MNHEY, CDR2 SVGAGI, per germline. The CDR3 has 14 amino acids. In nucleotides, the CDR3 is TGTGCCAGCAGCGGGGGACAGACCCGCACTGAAGCTTTCTTT. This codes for CASSGGQTRTEAFF.

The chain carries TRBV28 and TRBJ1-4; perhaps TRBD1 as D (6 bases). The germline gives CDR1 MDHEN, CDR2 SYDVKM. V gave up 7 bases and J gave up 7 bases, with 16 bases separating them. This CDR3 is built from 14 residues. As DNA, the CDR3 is TGTGCCAGCACCCCGACAGGTTGGCGTGAAAAACTGTTTTTT. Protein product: CASTPTGWREKLFF.

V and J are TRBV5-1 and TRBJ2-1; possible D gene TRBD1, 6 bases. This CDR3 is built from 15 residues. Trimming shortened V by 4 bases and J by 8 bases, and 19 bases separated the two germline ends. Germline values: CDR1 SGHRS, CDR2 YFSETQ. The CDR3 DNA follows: TGCGCCAGCAGCGGGGGCCGGGACCCAACCGATGAGCAGTTCTTC. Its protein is CASSGGRDPTDEQFF.

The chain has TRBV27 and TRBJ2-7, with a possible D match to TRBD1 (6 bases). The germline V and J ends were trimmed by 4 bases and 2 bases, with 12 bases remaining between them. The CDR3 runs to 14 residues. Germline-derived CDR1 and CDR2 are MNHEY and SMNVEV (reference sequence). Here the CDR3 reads CASSSTGKPYEQYF. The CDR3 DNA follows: TGTGCCAGCAGTTCAACAGGGAAACCCTACGAGCAGTACTTC.

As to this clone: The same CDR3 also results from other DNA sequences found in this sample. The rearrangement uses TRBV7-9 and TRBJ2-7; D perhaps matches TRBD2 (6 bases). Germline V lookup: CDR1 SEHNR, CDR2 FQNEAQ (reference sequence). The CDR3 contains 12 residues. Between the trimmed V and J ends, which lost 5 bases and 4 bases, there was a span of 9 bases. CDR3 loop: CASSLGTYEQYF. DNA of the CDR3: TGTGCCAGCAGCCTCGGGACTTACGAGCAGTACTTC.

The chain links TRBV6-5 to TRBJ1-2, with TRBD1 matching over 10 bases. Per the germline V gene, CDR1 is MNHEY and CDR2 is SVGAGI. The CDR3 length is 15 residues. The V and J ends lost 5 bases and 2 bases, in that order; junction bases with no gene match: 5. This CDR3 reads CASSQTGQGNYGYTF. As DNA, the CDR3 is TGTGCCAGCAGTCAAACGGGACAGGGGAACTATGGCTACACCTTC.

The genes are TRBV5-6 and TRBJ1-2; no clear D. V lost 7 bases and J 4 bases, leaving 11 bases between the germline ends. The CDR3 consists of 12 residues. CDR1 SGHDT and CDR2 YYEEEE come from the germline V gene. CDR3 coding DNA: TGTGCCAGCTACTCGCCCACCTATGGCTACACCTTC. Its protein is CASYSPTYGYTF.

The CDR3 sequence: CASSPHRPVGGYTF. The CDR3, as DNA: TGTGCCAGCAGCCCCCACAGGCCGGTCGGGGGCTACACCTTC. The chain combines TRBV14 with TRBJ1-2, with D perhaps matching TRBD1 (5 bases). The CDR3 consists of 14 residues. Trimming shortened V by 4 bases and J by 8 bases, and 17 bases separated the two germline ends. Per the germline V gene, CDR1 is SGHDN and CDR2 is FVKESK.

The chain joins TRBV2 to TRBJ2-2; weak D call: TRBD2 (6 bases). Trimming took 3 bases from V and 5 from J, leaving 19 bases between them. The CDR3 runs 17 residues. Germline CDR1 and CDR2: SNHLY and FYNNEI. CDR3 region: CASSDRDWAGVTGELFF. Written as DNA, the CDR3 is TGTGCCAGCAGTGACCGGGACTGGGCTGGAGTTACCGGGGAGCTGTTTTTT.

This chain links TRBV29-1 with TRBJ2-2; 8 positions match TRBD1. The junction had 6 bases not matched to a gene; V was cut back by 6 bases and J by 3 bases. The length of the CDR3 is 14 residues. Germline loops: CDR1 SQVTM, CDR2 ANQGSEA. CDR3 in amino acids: CSVRTGSHTGELFF. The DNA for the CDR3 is TGCAGCGTCAGGACAGGGAGCCACACCGGGGAGCTGTTTTTT.

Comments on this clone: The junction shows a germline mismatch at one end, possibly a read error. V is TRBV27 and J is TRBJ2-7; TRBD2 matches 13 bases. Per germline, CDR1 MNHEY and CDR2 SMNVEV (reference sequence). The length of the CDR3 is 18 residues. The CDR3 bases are TGTGCCAGCAGTCCGGGACTAGCGGGACCTGGGACCTCCCACGAGCAGTACTTC. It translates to CASSPGLAGPGTSHEQYF.

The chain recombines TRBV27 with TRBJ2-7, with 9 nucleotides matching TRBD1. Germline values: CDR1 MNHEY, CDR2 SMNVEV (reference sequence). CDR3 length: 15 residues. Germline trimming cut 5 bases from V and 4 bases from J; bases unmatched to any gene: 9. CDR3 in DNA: TGTGCCAGCAGTCCGGACAGGGGTAAGATTTACGAGCAGTACTTC. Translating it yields CASSPDRGKIYEQYF.

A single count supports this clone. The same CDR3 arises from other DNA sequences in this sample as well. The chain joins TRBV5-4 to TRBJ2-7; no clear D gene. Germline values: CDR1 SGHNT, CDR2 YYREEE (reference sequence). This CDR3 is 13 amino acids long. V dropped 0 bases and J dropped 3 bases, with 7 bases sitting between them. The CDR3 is CASSLAAGYEQYF. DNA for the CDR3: TGTGCCAGCAGCTTGGCGGCAGGCTACGAGCAGTACTTC.

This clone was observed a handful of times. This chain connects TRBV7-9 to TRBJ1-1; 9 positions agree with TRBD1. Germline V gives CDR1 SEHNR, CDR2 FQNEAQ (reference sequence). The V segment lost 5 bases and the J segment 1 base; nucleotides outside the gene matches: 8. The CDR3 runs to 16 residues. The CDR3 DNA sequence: TGTGCCAGCAGCCCGGGACAGGGCTGGACGAACACTGAAGCTTTCTTT. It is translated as CASSPGQGWTNTEAFF.

The CDR3 reads CATSRAQEGKQPQHF. CDR3 nucleotide sequence: TGTGCCACCAGCAGAGCGCAGGAGGGAAAACAGCCCCAGCATTTT. V gene TRBV15 combines with J gene TRBJ1-5; no reliable D call. Trimming cost V 1 base and J 7 bases, with 14 bases left between them. The CDR3 covers 15 residues. Germline loops: CDR1 LNHNV, CDR2 YYDKDF (reference sequence).

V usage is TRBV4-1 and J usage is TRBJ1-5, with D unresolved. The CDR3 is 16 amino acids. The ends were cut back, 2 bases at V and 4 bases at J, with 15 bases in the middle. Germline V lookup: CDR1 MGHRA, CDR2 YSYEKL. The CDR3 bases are TGCGCCAGCAGCCAATCACATGGACTCCTTAATCAGCCCCAGCATTTT. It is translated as CASSQSHGLLNQPQHF.

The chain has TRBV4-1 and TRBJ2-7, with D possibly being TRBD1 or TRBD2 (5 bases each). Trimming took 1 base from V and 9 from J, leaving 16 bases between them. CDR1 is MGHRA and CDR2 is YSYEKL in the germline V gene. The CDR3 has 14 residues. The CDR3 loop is CASSQVGTLGRQYF. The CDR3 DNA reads TGCGCCAGCAGCCAAGTTGGGACGTTAGGGCGGCAGTACTTC.

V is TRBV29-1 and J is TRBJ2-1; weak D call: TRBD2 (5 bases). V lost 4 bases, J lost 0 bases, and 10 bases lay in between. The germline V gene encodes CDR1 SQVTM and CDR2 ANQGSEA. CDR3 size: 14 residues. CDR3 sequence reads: CSVVTRSSYNEQFF. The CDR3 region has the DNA TGCAGCGTTGTTACTAGGAGCTCCTACAATGAGCAGTTCTTC.

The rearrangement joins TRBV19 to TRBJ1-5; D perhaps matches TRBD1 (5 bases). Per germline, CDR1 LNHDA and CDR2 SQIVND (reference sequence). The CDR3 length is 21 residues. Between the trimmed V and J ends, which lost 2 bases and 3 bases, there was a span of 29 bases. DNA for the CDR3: TGTGCCAGTAGTATAAGGGCGCAGGGCTCTCTCTCCTACCCTCCCAATCAGCCCCAGCATTTT. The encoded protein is CASSIRAQGSLSYPPNQPQHF.

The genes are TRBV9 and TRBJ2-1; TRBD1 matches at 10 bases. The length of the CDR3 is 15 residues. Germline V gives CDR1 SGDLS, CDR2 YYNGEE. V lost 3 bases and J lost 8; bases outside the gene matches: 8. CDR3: CASSAQGQGRDEQFF. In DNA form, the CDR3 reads TGTGCCAGCAGCGCACAGGGACAGGGGCGCGATGAGCAGTTCTTC.

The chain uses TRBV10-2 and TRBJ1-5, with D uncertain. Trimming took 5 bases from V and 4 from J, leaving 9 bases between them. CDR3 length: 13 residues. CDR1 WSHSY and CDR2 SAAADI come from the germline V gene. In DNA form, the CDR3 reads TGCGCCAGCAGTACTCAGGAAAATCAGCCCCAGCATTTT. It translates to CASSTQENQPQHF.

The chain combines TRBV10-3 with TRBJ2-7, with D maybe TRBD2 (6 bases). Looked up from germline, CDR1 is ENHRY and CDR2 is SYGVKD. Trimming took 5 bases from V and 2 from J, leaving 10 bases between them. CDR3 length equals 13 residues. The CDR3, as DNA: TGTGCCATCAGTTTCGGGAGCCCCTACGAGCAGTACTTC. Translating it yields CAISFGSPYEQYF.

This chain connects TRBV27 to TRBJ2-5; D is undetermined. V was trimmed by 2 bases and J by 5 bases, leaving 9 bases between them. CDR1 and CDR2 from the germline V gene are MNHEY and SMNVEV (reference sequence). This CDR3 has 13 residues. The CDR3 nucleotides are TGTGCCAGCAGTTTACAGGATTTGGAGACCCAGTACTTC. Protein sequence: CASSLQDLETQYF.